Below, 18 T cell receptor beta chains from the same sample are listed, as sequenced in a study of T cells in Graves' hyperthyroidism and ophthalmopathy. The TCR beta CDR3 regions underwent amplification using RNA transcripts as the source. RT-PCR in the first round (using the HTBI primer set) targeted the TCR CDR3. TCRdb reprocessed the multiplex PCR reads via MiXCR and lists one record per CDR3 protein. Here the sample spans about 400,000 distinct CDR3 sequences, approximately 14% being singletons. Source material: blood. The receptors stem from a woman in her thirties with Graves' ophthalmopathy.

Ten or more counts support this clonotype. V gene TRBV5-1 combines with J gene TRBJ2-7; D is possibly TRBD1 (5 bases). The V gene lost 0 bases and the J gene lost 2 bases, with 12 bases spanning the gap. The germline gives CDR1 SGHRS, CDR2 YFSETQ. The CDR3 consists of 15 residues. As DNA, the CDR3 is TGCGCCAGCAGCTTGGTGACAGTCCATCCCTACGAGCAGTACTTC. Its protein is CASSLVTVHPYEQYF.

V usage is TRBV7-3 and J usage is TRBJ2-3; 7 nucleotides line up with TRBD2. The germline V gene encodes CDR1 SGHTA and CDR2 FQGTGA. The CDR3 consists of 17 residues. Trimming removed 3 bases from V and 0 bases from J; junction bases left unmatched: 9. CDR3 sequence (DNA): TGTGCCAGCAGCTTCGATTCGCTAGCGGCTAGCACAGATACGCAGTATTTT. Protein: CASSFDSLAASTDTQYF.

This clonotype was seen at least ten times. This chain links TRBV10-2 with TRBJ1-2, with 9 positions matching TRBD1. This CDR3 region has 15 residues. Germline values: CDR1 WSHSY, CDR2 SAAADI. V shed 2 bases, J shed 7 bases, and the junction held 8 bases outside the gene matches. The CDR3 DNA follows: TGCGCCAGCAGTGAGGGCCCGGGACAGGGCCCTGGCTACACCTTC. It encodes CASSEGPGQGPGYTF.

This clonotype was seen ten or more times. J is TRBJ2-5 and V is TRBV3-1; D unclear. From germline, CDR1 is LGHDT and CDR2 YNNKEL (reference sequence). V was cut by 4 bases and J by 5 bases, with 8 bases left in between. The CDR3 extends over 12 amino acids. In DNA form, the CDR3 reads TGTGCCAGCAGCCCAACTACGGAGACCCAGTACTTC. Translating it yields CASSPTTETQYF.

The gene calls are TRBV6-1 and TRBJ2-6; D not resolved. This CDR3 is 18 amino acids long. Germline-derived CDR1 and CDR2 are MNHNS and SASEGT. Trimming took off 7 bases at V and 0 bases at J, with 19 bases between the two ends. CDR3 sequence reads: CASKPGESFSSGANVLTF. The CDR3, as DNA: TGTGCCAGCAAACCAGGAGAATCGTTTAGCTCTGGGGCCAACGTCCTGACTTTC.

This clonotype was recorded at least ten times. J is TRBJ2-4 and V is TRBV11-1; D is unresolved. The CDR3 has 17 amino acids. Trimming removed 6 bases from V and 0 bases from J, with 18 bases in between. In germline, CDR1 is SGHAT, CDR2 FQDESV (reference sequence). CDR3 nucleotide sequence: TGTGCCAGCAGTTTAACCTCTGCCGGTTTAGCCAAAAACATTCAGTACTTC. It yields the protein CASSLTSAGLAKNIQYF.

This clonotype has ten or more counts. V is TRBV5-1 and J is TRBJ2-5; 8 bases are shared with TRBD1. The J segment lost 1 base and the V segment lost 4 bases, leaving 6 bases of the junction unmatched. CDR1 is SGHRS, CDR2 YFSETQ, per germline. The CDR3 consists of 15 residues. CDR3 loop: CASSRTGMVQETQYF. In nucleotides, the CDR3 is TGCGCCAGCAGCCGGACAGGGATGGTCCAAGAGACCCAGTACTTC.

In this sample, this clonotype turned up many times. The chain is built from TRBV29-1 and TRBJ1-1, with 7 bases aligning to TRBD1. Trimming took 5 bases from V and 2 from J; bases not matched to a gene: 2. The CDR3 is 12 amino acids. In germline, CDR1 is SQVTM, CDR2 ANQGSEA. The CDR3 spells CSVRDSNTEAFF. The CDR3 region has the DNA TGCAGCGTTCGGGACAGCAACACTGAAGCTTTCTTT.

The V gene is TRBV28, the J gene TRBJ1-5; D unclear. The CDR3 is made up of 14 amino acids. V was trimmed by 6 bases and J by 0 bases, leaving 9 bases between them. CDR1 and CDR2 (germline): MDHEN, SYDVKM. CDR3 in DNA: TGTGCCAGCAGACAAATTTATAGCAATCAGCCCCAGCATTTT. This encodes CASRQIYSNQPQHF.

The chain recombines TRBV5-1 with TRBJ2-1, with 9 bases fitting TRBD1. The CDR3 spans 17 residues. Per the germline V gene, CDR1 is SGHRS and CDR2 is YFSETQ. The V segment lost 3 bases and the J segment 2 bases; nucleotides outside the gene matches: 9. The CDR3 region is CASSSGTGTFAYNEQFF. DNA of the CDR3: TGCGCCAGCAGCTCGGGGACAGGGACGTTTGCCTACAATGAGCAGTTCTTC.

In its sample, this clonotype was seen many times. V is TRBV28 and J is TRBJ1-1; 10 bases map to TRBD1. CDR1 is MDHEN, CDR2 SYDVKM, per germline. V was pared by 2 bases and J by 3 bases, with 9 bases of the junction left unmatched. The CDR3 covers 17 residues. In nucleotides, the CDR3 is TGTGCCAGCAGTTTACCGCAGGGGACAGGGGCTCACACTGAAGCTTTCTTT. Protein product: CASSLPQGTGAHTEAFF.

This sequence joins TRBV9 and TRBJ1-1; no definite D call. The CDR3 length is 14 residues. Germline V gene sequence: CDR1 SGDLS, CDR2 YYNGEE. Trimming left V 0 bases short and J 4 bases short, with 10 bases between. The CDR3 nucleotides are TGTGCCAGCAGCGTAGCCTCCGCGGGCACTGAAGCTTTCTTT. Translation: CASSVASAGTEAFF.

This clonotype turned up a few times. This rearrangement joins TRBV20-1 to TRBJ2-1; TRBD1 matches 7 bases. J lost 10 bases, V lost 1 base, and 10 bases had no gene match. This CDR3 region has 14 residues. Looked up from germline, CDR1 is DFQATT and CDR2 is SNEGSKA (reference sequence). The CDR3 bases are TGCAGTGCTAGAGGGGAGACAGGGTCGTGGGAGCAGTTCTTC. It yields the protein CSARGETGSWEQFF.

This clonotype was observed at least ten times. The chain links TRBV2 to TRBJ2-1; D may be TRBD1 (6 bases). V was cut by 6 bases and J by 0 bases, with 12 bases left in between. The germline V gene has CDR1 SNHLY and CDR2 FYNNEI. CDR3 length: 15 amino acids. As DNA, the CDR3 is TGTGCCAGCAGGGGGGACACCAGCTCCTACAATGAGCAGTTCTTC. Protein sequence: CASRGDTSSYNEQFF.

V gene TRBV6-2 or TRBV6-3 combines with J gene TRBJ2-1, with D tentatively TRBD1 or TRBD2 (5 bases each). The CDR3 extends over 15 amino acids. Germline values: CDR1 MNHEY, CDR2 SVGEGT. Here the CDR3 DNA reads TGTGTCACCAGTGTCTCCGGGGCGCTGGACAATGAGCAGTTCTTC. Its translation is CVTSVSGALDNEQFF.

This sequence joins TRBV6-1 and TRBJ2-3; 9 nucleotides line up with TRBD1. CDR1 is MNHNS and CDR2 is SASEGT in the germline V gene. The CDR3 sequence is 14 residues long. Germline trimming cut 5 bases from V and 2 bases from J; bases unmatched to any gene: 2. The CDR3 loop reads CASSWDRATDTQYF. CDR3 nucleotides: TGTGCCAGCAGTTGGGACAGGGCCACAGATACGCAGTATTTT.

This clonotype appeared many times. The rearrangement joins TRBV6-2 or TRBV6-3 to TRBJ2-3, with TRBD2 matching 11 bases. Germline CDR1 MNHEY, CDR2 SVGEGT. V lost 8 bases and J lost 5; bases outside the gene matches: 6. CDR3 length: 14 amino acids. Written as DNA, the CDR3 is TGTGCCAGCGTAGCGGGGGGGCCTTTAGATACGCAGTATTTT. Its protein product is CASVAGGPLDTQYF.

Ten or more counts support this clonotype. This sequence joins TRBV6-1 and TRBJ2-5; a weak D match, TRBD2 (6 bases). V dropped 0 bases and J dropped 4 bases, with 18 bases sitting between them. Germline CDR1 is MNHNS and CDR2 is SASEGT. The CDR3 has 17 residues. For the CDR3, the DNA is TGTGCCAGCAGTGAAGCAGTCACGCGGGGTGATCGAGAGACCCAGTACTTC. Translating gives CASSEAVTRGDRETQYF.